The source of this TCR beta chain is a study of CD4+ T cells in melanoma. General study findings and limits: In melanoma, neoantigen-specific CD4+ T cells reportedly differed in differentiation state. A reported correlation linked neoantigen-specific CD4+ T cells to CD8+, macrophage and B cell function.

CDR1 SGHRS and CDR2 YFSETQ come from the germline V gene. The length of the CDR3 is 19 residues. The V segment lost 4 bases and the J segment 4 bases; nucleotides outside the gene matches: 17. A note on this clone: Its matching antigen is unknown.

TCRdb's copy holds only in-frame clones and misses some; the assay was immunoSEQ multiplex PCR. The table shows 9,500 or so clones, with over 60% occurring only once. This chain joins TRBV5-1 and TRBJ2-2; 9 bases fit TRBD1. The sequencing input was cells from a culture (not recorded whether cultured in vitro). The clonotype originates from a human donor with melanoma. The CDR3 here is CASSPLPGQGKGTTGELFF. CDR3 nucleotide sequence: TGCGCCAGCAGCCCCCTCCCGGGACAGGGAAAGGGGACCACCGGGGAGCTGTTTTTT.